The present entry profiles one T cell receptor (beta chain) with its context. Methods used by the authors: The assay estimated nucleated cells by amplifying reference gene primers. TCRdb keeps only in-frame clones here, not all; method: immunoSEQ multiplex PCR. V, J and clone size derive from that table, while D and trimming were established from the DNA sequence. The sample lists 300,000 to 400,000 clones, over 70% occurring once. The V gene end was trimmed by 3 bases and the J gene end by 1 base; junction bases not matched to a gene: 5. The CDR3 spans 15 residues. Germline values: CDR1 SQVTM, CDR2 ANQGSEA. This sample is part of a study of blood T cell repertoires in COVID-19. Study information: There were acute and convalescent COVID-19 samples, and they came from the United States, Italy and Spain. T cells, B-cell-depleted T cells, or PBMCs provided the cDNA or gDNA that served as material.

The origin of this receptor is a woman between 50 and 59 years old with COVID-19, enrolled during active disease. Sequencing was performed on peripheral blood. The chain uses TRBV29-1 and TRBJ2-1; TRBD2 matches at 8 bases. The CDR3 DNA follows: TGCAGCGTTGATAAGTCTAGCGGGTCCTACAATGAGCAGTTCTTC. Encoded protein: CSVDKSSGSYNEQFF.